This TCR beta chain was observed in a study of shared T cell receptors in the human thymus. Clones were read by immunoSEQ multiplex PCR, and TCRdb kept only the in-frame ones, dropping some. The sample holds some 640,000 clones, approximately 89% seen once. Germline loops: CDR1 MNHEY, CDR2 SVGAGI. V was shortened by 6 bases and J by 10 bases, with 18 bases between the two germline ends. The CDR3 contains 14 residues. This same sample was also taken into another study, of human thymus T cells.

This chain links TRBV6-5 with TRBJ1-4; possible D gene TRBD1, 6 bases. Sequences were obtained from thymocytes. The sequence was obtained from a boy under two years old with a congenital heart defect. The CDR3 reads CASRLGQFFGKLFF. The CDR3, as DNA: TGTGCCAGCAGACTCGGACAGTTTTTTGGAAAACTGTTTTTT.